The 7 T cell receptor beta chains listed next were all sequenced from one sample in a study of blood T cell repertoires in COVID-19. Method: immunoSEQ multiplex PCR; TCRdb's copy keeps in-frame clones and lacks some. The data hold approximately 29,000 clones, with approximately 88% observed a single time. Sequencing used peripheral blood. These receptors all stem from a man in his 70s with active COVID-19.

The chain recombines TRBV9 with TRBJ2-5; 9 nucleotides line up with TRBD1. Germline-derived CDR1 and CDR2 are SGDLS and YYNGEE. The CDR3 length is 14 residues. V shed 3 bases and J 3 bases; nucleotides not matched to a gene: 3. The CDR3 sequence: CASSDGTGKETQYF. The CDR3 DNA reads TGTGCCAGCAGCGATGGGACAGGGAAAGAGACCCAGTACTTC.

This clone was recorded only once. This sequence joins TRBV2 and TRBJ1-5; 10 nucleotides line up with TRBD1. The CDR3 runs 15 residues. CDR1 SNHLY and CDR2 FYNNEI come from the germline V gene. The ends lost 6 bases at V and 2 bases at J; junction bases unmatched: 4. The CDR3 sequence: CASRGTGVRNQPQHF. The CDR3 nucleotides are TGTGCCAGCAGGGGGACAGGGGTCCGCAATCAGCCCCAGCATTTT.

In its sample, this clone was seen a few times. The V and J genes are TRBV28 and TRBJ2-7, with 7 bases matching TRBD1. The CDR3 is 14 residues long. After removal of 6 bases from V and 2 bases from J, the junction contained 7 bases not matched to a gene. The germline CDR1 and CDR2 sequences are MDHEN and SYDVKM. Here the CDR3 reads CASSQPDRAYEQYF. CDR3 DNA sequence: TGTGCCAGCAGCCAACCTGACAGGGCCTACGAGCAGTACTTC.

The CDR3 region is CASSPRTGGGEQYF. DNA of the CDR3: TGTGCCAGCAGTCCCCGAACAGGGGGTGGGGAGCAGTACTTC. The chain carries TRBV6-2 or TRBV6-3 and TRBJ2-7, with 8 bases aligning to TRBD1. CDR1 is MNHEY, CDR2 SVGEGT, per germline. V was pared by 5 bases and J by 7 bases, with 10 bases of the junction left unmatched. The CDR3 length is 14 residues.

CDR3 loop: CATRQGIYEQYF. CDR3 DNA sequence: TGTGCCACCCGACAGGGTATCTACGAGCAGTACTTC. V usage is TRBV6-6 and J usage is TRBJ2-7, with TRBD1 matching 7 bases. The V and J ends lost 10 bases and 3 bases, in that order; junction bases with no gene match: 6. The CDR3 contains 12 residues. Germline assignment: CDR1 MNHNY and CDR2 SVGAGI (reference sequence).

The chain uses TRBV29-1 and TRBJ2-7; possibly TRBD2 for D (6 bases). This CDR3 has 13 amino acids. Trimming took off 5 bases at V and 6 bases at J, with 17 bases between the two ends. CDR1 and CDR2 from the germline V gene are SQVTM and ANQGSEA. CDR3 in DNA: TGCAGCGTTTCCTTTGGAGGGCCGTCCGAGCAGTACTTC. Translating gives CSVSFGGPSEQYF.

The CDR3 sequence is CASSSQAGGAYEQYF. The DNA of the CDR3 is TGTGCCAGTAGTTCCCAAGCGGGAGGTGCGTACGAGCAGTACTTC. The chain carries TRBV19 and TRBJ2-7; 9 bases fit TRBD2. Germline V gene lookup returns CDR1 LNHDA and CDR2 SQIVND (reference sequence). The CDR3 has 15 residues. V dropped 5 bases and J dropped 4; count of bases not matched to a gene: 9.